The entry below gives a single T cell receptor (beta chain) sequence along with its context. TCRdb re-derived calls from the 5' RACE reads in MiXCR, one entry per CDR3 protein. The sample records 70,000 to 75,000 distinct CDR3 sequences, around 13% being singletons. The source of the sample is a study of early T cells in non-severe SARS-CoV-2 infection. CDR1 is MNHNY, CDR2 SVGAGI, per germline (reference sequence). This CDR3 contains 12 residues. This chain joins TRBV6-6 and TRBJ1-3, with a possible D match to TRBD1 (5 bases). The sample comprised whole blood. This sequence originates from an adult who was a healthcare worker with PCR-confirmed SARS-CoV-2 infection or an uninfected control (not recorded which). CDR3 in DNA: TGTGGGCTTGGAGGGGACGGAAACACCATATATTTT. Amino acids: CGLGGDGNTIYF.